The clone carrying this T cell receptor (beta chain) was recorded at least ten times. No antigen is known for it. This entry is derived from a study of T cells after yellow fever vaccination. About the study: Low-cell-number fractions were prepared with SMART-Seq v4 Ultra Low Input. Findings and limits, study-wide: A weaker secondary response peaked on day 5, the primary on day 15. High-abundance clonotypes from the bulk population could contaminate FACS-sorted repertoires.

Germline loops: CDR1 LNHDA, CDR2 SQIVND (reference sequence). V was clipped by 0 bases and J by 9 bases; unmatched bases: 11. This CDR3 contains 17 residues. The 5'RACE template-switching step produced TCR cDNA and added a universal primer site and UMIs. TCRdb reanalysed the 5' RACE reads using MiXCR and keeps one entry per CDR3 protein. This sample carries approximately 600,000 distinct CDR3 sequences, around 12% of them seen once, and the ten largest clones take 14% to 15%. This sample comprised PBMCs, obtained on the day of the yellow fever booster vaccination. This rearrangement joins TRBV19 to TRBJ2-1; TRBD1 aligns across 10 bases. This TCR was recovered from a young man who received the YFV17D yellow fever vaccine. In nucleotides, the CDR3 is TGTGCCAGTAGTATAGATTCGGGACAGGGGTTTTGGACTGAGCAGTTCTTC. It encodes CASSIDSGQGFWTEQFF.